This TCR beta chain was recovered during a study of T cell changes during pregnancy in multiple sclerosis. The assay was immunoSEQ multiplex PCR, and TCRdb's table has in-frame clones only and misses some. This sample has 75,000 to 100,000 clones, with roughly 92% found just once. Germline V gene data show CDR1 as SGHTA and CDR2 as FQGNSA. V lost 2 bases and J 4 bases, leaving 15 bases between the germline ends. The CDR3 is 15 residues long. The genes are TRBV7-2 and TRBJ2-7, with D perhaps TRBD1 (6 bases). Sequenced here: peripheral blood, sampled after pregnancy. This TCR came from a female donor with multiple sclerosis, enrolled in a pregnancy study. The CDR3 DNA reads as TGTGCCAGCAGCTTACCTACAGGGCGGTCATACGAGCAGTACTTC. As protein: CASSLPTGRSYEQYF.